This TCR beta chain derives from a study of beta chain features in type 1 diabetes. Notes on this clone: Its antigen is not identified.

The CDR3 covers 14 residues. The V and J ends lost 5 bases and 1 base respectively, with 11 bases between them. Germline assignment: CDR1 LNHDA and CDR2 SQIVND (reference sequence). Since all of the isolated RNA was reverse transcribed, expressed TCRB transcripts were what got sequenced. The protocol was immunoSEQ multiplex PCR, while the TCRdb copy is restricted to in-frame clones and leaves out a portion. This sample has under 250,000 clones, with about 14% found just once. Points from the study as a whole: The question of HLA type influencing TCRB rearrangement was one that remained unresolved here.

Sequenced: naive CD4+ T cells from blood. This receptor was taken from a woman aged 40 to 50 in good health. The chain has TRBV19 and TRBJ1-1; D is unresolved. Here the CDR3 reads CASSVTPGNTEAFF. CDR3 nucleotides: TGTGCCAGTAGTGTTACCCCAGGGAACACTGAAGCTTTCTTT.